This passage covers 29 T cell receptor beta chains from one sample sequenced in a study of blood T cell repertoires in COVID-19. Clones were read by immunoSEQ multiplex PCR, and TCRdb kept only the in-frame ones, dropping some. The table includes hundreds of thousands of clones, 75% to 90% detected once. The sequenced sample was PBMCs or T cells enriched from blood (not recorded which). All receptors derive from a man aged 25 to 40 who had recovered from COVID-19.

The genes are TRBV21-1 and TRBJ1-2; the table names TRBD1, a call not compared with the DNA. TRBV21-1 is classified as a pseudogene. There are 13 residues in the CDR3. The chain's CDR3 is CASSKTGGFGYTF. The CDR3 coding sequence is TGTGCCAGCAGCAAAACAGGGGGCTTTGGCTACACCTTC.

The chain's CDR3 is CASSTQGAYNEQFF. CDR3 bases: TGTGCCAGTAGTACGCAGGGTGCCTACAATGAGCAGTTCTTC. V usage is TRBV19 and J usage is TRBJ2-1, with a weak D call TRBD1 (5 bases). Between the trimmed V and J ends, which lost 4 bases and 2 bases, there was a span of 9 bases. Germline values: CDR1 LNHDA, CDR2 SQIVND (reference sequence). There are 14 residues in the CDR3.

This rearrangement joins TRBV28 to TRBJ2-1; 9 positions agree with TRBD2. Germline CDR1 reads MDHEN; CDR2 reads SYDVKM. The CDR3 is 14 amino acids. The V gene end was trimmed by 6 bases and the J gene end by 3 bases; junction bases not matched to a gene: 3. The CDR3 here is CASSSTSGYNEQFF. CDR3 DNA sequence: TGTGCCAGCAGCTCGACTAGCGGCTACAATGAGCAGTTCTTC.

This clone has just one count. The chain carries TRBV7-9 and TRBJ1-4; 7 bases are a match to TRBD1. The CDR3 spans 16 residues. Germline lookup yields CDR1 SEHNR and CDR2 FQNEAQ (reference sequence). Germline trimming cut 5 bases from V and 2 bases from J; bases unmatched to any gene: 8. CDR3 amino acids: CASSPNRGLTNEKLFF. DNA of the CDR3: TGTGCCAGCAGCCCAAACAGGGGTTTGACTAATGAAAAACTGTTTTTT.

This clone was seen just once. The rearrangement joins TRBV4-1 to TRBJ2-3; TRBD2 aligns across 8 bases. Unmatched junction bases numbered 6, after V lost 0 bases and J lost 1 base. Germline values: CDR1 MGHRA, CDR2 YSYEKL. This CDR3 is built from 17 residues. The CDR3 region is CASSQEPETSGTDTQYF. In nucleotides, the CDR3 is TGCGCCAGCAGCCAAGAACCGGAGACTAGCGGCACAGATACGCAGTATTTT.

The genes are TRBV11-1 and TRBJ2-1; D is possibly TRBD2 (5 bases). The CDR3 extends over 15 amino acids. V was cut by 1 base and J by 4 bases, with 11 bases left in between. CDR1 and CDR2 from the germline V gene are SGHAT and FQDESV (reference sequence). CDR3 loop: CASSLGGLPYNEQFF. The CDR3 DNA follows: TGTGCCAGCAGCTTAGGAGGGCTCCCGTACAATGAGCAGTTCTTC.

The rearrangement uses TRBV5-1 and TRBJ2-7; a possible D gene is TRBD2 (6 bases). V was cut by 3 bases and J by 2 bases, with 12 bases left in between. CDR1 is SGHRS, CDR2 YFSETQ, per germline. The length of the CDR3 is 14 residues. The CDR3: CASSSSGGTYEQYF. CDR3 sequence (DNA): TGCGCCAGCAGCTCTAGTGGAGGGACCTACGAGCAGTACTTC.

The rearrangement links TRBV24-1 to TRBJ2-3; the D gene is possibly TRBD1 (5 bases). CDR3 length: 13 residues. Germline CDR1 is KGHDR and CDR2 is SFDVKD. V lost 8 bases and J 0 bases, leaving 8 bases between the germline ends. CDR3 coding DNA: TGTGCCACCATGGACACTAGCACAGATACGCAGTATTTT. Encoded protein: CATMDTSTDTQYF.

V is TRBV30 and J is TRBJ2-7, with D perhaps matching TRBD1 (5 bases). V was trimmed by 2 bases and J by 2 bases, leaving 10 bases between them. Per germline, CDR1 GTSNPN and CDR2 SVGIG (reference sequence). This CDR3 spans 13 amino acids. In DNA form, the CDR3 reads TGTGCCTGGAGTAGGGGAAGTGCCTACGAGCAGTACTTC. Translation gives CAWSRGSAYEQYF. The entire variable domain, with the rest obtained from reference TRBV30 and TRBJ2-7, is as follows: SQTIHQWPATLVQPVGSPLSLECTVEGTSNPNLYWYRQAAGRGLQLLFYSVGIGQISSEVPQNLSASRPQDRQFILSSKKLLLSDSGFYLCAWSRGSAYEQYFGPGTRLTVT.

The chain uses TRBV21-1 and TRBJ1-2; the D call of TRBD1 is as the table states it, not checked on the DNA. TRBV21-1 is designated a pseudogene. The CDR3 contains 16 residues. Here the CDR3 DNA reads TGTGCCAGCAGCACGTTCAGGGTAACCCCTAGGGGTGGCTACACCTTC. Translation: CASSTFRVTPRGGYTF.

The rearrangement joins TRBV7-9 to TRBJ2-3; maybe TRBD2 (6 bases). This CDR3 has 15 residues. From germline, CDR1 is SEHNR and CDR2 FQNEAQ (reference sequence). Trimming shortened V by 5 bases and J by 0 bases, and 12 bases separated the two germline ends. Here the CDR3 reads CASSDSGTSTDTQYF. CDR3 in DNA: TGTGCCAGCAGCGACTCCGGGACTAGCACAGATACGCAGTATTTT.

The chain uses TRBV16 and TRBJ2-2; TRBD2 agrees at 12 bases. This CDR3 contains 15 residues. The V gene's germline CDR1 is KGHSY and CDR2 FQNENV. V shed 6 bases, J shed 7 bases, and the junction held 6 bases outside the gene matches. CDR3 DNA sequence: TGTGCCAGCAGTCCTAGCGGGAGGGCCGTCGGGGAGCTGTTTTTT. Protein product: CASSPSGRAVGELFF.

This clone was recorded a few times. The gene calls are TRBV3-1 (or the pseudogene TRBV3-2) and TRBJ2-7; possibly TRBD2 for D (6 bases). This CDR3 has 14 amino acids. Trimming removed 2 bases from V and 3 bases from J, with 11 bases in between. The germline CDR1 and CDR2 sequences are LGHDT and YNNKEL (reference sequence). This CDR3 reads CASSQQGGIYEQYF. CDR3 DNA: TGTGCCAGCAGCCAACAGGGCGGGATCTACGAGCAGTACTTC.

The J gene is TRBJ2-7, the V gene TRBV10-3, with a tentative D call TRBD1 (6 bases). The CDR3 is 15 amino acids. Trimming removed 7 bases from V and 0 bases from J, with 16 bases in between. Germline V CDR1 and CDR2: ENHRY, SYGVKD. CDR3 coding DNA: TGTGCCATCACCGAGAACCCAGGGGACTCCTACGAGCAGTACTTC. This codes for CAITENPGDSYEQYF.

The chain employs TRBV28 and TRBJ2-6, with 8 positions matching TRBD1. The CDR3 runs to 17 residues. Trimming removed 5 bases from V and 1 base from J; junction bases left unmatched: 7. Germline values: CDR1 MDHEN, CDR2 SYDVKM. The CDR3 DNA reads TGTGCCAGCAGTGCTCAGGGGGCGCCTTCTGGGGCCAACGTCCTGACTTTC. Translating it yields CASSAQGAPSGANVLTF.

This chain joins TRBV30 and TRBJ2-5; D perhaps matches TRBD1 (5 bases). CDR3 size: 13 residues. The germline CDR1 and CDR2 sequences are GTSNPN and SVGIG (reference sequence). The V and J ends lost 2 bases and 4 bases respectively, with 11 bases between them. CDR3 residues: CAWSIGAGETQYF. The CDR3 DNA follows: TGTGCCTGGAGTATAGGGGCCGGAGAGACCCAGTACTTC.

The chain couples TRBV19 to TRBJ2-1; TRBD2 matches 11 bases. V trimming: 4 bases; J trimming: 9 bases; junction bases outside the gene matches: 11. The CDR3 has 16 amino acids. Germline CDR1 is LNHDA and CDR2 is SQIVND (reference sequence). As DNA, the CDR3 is TGTGCCAGTAGTAAGACTAGCGGGGTCCTCGGTGGTGAGCAGTTCTTC. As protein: CASSKTSGVLGGEQFF. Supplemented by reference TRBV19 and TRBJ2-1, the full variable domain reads DGGITQSPKYLFRKEGQNVTLSCEQNLNHDAMYWYRQDPGQGLRLIYYSQIVNDFQKGDIAEGYSVSREKKESFPLTVTSAQKNPTAFYLCASSKTSGVLGGEQFFGPGTRLTVL.

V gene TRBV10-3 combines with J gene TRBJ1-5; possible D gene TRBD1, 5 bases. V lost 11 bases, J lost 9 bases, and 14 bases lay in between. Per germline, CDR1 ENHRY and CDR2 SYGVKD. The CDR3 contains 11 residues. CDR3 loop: CASGPPPPQHF. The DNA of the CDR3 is TGTGCCTCAGGGCCTCCTCCGCCCCAGCATTTT.

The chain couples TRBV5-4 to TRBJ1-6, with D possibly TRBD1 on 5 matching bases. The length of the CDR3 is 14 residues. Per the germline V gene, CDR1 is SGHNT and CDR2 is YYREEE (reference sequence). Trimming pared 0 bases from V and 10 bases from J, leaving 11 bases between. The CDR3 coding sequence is TGTGCCAGCAGCTTGGGGGGGGGAACATCACCCCTCCACTTT. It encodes CASSLGGGTSPLHF.

The CDR3 loop is CASSPGPGLARGEQFF. The DNA of the CDR3 is TGTGCCAGCAGCCCAGGGCCGGGACTAGCGCGAGGTGAGCAGTTCTTC. This chain connects TRBV7-3 to TRBJ2-1; 10 bases line up with TRBD2. The CDR3 length is 16 residues. In germline, CDR1 is SGHTA, CDR2 FQGTGA. The V gene end was trimmed by 5 bases and the J gene end by 9 bases; junction bases not matched to a gene: 13.

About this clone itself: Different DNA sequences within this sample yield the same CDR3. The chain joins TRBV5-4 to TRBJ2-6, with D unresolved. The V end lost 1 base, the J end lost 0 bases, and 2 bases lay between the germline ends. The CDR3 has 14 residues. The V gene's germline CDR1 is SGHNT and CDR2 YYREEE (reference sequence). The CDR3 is CASSLYSGANVLTF. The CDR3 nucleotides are TGTGCCAGCAGCTTGTACTCTGGGGCCAACGTCCTGACTTTC.

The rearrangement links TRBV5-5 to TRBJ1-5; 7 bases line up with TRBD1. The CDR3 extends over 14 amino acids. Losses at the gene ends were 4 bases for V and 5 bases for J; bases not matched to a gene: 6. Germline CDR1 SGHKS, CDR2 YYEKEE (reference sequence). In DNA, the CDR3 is TGTGCCAGCAGCATACAGGGGTCCCATCAGCCCCAGCATTTT. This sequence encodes CASSIQGSHQPQHF.

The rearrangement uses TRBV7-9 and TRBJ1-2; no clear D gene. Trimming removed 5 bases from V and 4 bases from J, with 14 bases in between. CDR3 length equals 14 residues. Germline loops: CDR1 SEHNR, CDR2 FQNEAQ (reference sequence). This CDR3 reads CASSGGKLIYGYTF. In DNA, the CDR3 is TGTGCCAGCAGCGGCGGGAAGCTAATCTATGGCTACACCTTC.

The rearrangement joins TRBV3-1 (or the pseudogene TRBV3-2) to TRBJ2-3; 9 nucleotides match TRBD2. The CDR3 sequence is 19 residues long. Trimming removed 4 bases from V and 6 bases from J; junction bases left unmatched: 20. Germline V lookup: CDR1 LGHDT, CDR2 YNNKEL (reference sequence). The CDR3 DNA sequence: TGTGCCAGCAGCCGCCGCCGGGCGGGAGGGCCACAGGTAGGGGATACGCAGTATTTT. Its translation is CASSRRRAGGPQVGDTQYF.

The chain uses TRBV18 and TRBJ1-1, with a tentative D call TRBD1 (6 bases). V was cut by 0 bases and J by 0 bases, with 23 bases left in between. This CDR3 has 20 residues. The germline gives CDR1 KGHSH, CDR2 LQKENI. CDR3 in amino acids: CASSPPPTDRKIFMNTEAFF. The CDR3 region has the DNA TGTGCCAGCTCACCACCTCCCACCGACAGGAAAATTTTCATGAACACTGAAGCTTTCTTT.

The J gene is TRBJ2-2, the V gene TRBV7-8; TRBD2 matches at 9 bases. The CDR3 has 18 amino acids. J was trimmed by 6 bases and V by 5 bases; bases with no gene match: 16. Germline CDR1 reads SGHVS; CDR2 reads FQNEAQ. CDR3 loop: CASSARGGLAGVSGELFF. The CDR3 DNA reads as TGTGCCAGCAGCGCTCGCGGTGGGTTAGCGGGAGTGTCCGGGGAGCTGTTTTTT.

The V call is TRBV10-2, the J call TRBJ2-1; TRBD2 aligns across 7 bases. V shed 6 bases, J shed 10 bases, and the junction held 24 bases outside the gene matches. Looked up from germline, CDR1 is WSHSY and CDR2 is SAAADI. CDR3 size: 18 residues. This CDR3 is CASRGYPLSGPEQREQFF. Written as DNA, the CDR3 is TGCGCCAGCAGGGGGTACCCACTTAGCGGGCCCGAGCAGAGAGAGCAGTTCTTC.

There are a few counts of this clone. The CDR3 region has the DNA TGTGCCAGCAGCTTAGGTTCCGGGAGGAAGGAGGAGCAGTACTTC. As protein: CASSLGSGRKEEQYF. This chain connects TRBV7-9 to TRBJ2-7; 7 positions match TRBD2. Trimming removed 1 base from V and 7 bases from J; junction bases left unmatched: 10. The germline V gene has CDR1 SEHNR and CDR2 FQNEAQ (reference sequence). The CDR3 runs to 15 residues.

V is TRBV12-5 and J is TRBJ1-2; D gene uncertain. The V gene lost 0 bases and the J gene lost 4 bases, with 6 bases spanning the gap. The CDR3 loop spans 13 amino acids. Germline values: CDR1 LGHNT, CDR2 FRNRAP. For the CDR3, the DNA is TGTGCTAGTGGTTTGGTTTCAGGCTATGGCTACACCTTC. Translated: CASGLVSGYGYTF.